A selection of T cell receptor beta chains follows, all from one sample in a study of T cell responses to AZD1222 COVID-19 vaccine. TCRdb's table, derived via immunoSEQ multiplex PCR, lists solely in-frame clones and lacks some. This sample has under 200,000 clones, with 75% to 95% found just once. This specimen was peripheral blood, taken on day 0 of AZD1222 vaccination. The receptors derive from an adult in good health. CDR3s include the opening cysteine and the closing phenylalanine or tryptophan. A D gene is named only where the DNA matches it firmly. For some rows the clone size is stated as once, few or many, or as a class when expanded; others skip it.

abundance	d_gene	v_gene	j_gene	CDR3nt	CDR3aa
few	.	TRBV2	TRBJ2-7	TGTGCCAGCAGTGCAACTCCACCCTACGAGCAGTACTTC	CASSATPPYEQYF
.	TRBD2	TRBV5-1	TRBJ2-1	TGCGCCAGCAGCTTTGGAGCGGGGGGCCTCAATGAGCAGTTCTTC	CASSFGAGGLNEQFF
.	.	TRBV7-9	TRBJ1-6	TGTGCCAGCAGCTTACAGGGGACCGCAAATTCACCCCTCCACTTT	CASSLQGTANSPLHF
.	.	TRBV28	TRBJ1-2	TGTGCCAGCAGTGAACCCAGGGGAGCTAACTATGGCTACACCTTC	CASSEPRGANYGYTF
.	.	TRBV18	TRBJ2-2	TGTGCCAGCTCACCACTCCAGACGAACACCGGGGAGCTGTTTTTT	CASSPLQTNTGELFF
.	TRBD2	TRBV6-5	TRBJ2-1	TGTGCCAGCAGTTACGAGCGGGGGGCCCACGAGCAGTTCTTC	CASSYERGAHEQFF
.	TRBD1	TRBV5-1	TRBJ1-5	TGCGCCAGCAGCTTGGACCCGATAGGGACAGGGGATCAGCCCCAGCATTTT	CASSLDPIGTGDQPQHF
once	.	TRBV7-2	TRBJ2-2	TGTGCCAGCAGCTTATCCGGGGGCCCTAACACCGGGGAGCTGTTTTTT	CASSLSGGPNTGELFF
.	.	TRBV7-6	TRBJ1-3	TGTGCCAGCAGCTTAGAGCTTCGTGGGCGAACCTTCTCTGGAAACACCATATATTTT	CASSLELRGRTFSGNTIYF
few	TRBD1	TRBV7-9	TRBJ1-2	TGTGCCAGCAGCTTATCCGGACAGGGGGACTATGGCTACACCTTC	CASSLSGQGDYGYTF
.	.	TRBV4-1	TRBJ1-3	TGCGCCAGCAGCCAAGAGACGGCAGGGGCTGGAAACACCATATATTTT	CASSQETAGAGNTIYF
.	.	TRBV19	TRBJ2-2	TGTGCCAGTAGTAAGTACAGAGAAAACACCGGGGAGCTGTTTTTT	CASSKYRENTGELFF
.	.	TRBV4-1	TRBJ2-7	TGCGCCAGCAGCCAAGATCGGGACCTCGTCGTCGACGAGCAGTACTTC	CASSQDRDLVVDEQYF
.	TRBD2	TRBV6-5	TRBJ2-3	TGTGCCATACGGGGGGGCGGTACAGATACGCAGTATTTT	CAIRGGGTDTQYF
.	.	TRBV6-5	TRBJ1-2	TGTGCCACCTACACCACAGCAGGCTACACCTTC	CATYTTAGYTF
.	.	TRBV7-3	TRBJ1-1	TGTGCCAGCAGCTTACAGGGGAACACTGAAGCTTTCTTT	CASSLQGNTEAFF
.	TRBD2	TRBV5-1	TRBJ2-1	TGCGCCAGCAGCCTGGATCGGCTAGCGGGGGGGTCCTACAATGAGCAGTTCTTC	CASSLDRLAGGSYNEQFF
.	.	TRBV7-9	TRBJ1-6	TGTGCCAGCAGGAACTTGGAGGGGCTGAATTCACCCCTCCACTTT	CASRNLEGLNSPLHF
.	.	TRBV9	TRBJ1-1	TGTGCCAGCAGCGTAGGGGGACATCCAGAAGCTTTCTTT	CASSVGGHPEAFF
.	.	TRBV7-3	TRBJ2-7	TGTGCCAGCAGCCCCCTTCGTCGAGAGCTTACCTACGAGCAGTACTTC	CASSPLRRELTYEQYF
.	.	TRBV19	TRBJ1-2	TGTGCCAGTAGTATAGTATCCGGCAGGAGCTACACCTTC	CASSIVSGRSYTF
.	TRBD1	TRBV19	TRBJ1-4	TGTGCCAGTAGCACCGGGACAGGGGCACCCCAGGGGATGGAACTGTTTTTT	CASSTGTGAPQGMELFF
.	.	TRBV12-3/TRBV12-4	TRBJ1-1	TGTGCCAGCAGTTTAAGACGGAGGACTGAAGCTTTCTTT	CASSLRRRTEAFF
.	.	TRBV11-3	TRBJ1-1	TGTGCCAGCACCCTTTTCTCCGGGAACACTGAAGCTTTCTTT	CASTLFSGNTEAFF
.	.	TRBV4-2	TRBJ1-1	TGTGCCAGCAGCCGCAGGACTAACACTGAAGCTTTCTTT	CASSRRTNTEAFF
.	.	TRBV5-1	TRBJ1-2	TGCGCCAGCAGTACGAATTCGGGGGCAGGCTATGGCTACACCTTC	CASSTNSGAGYGYTF
few	.	TRBV7-2	TRBJ1-3	TGTGCCAGCAGCCCCGGGGGGACTGGAAACACCATATATTTT	CASSPGGTGNTIYF
.	.	TRBV2	TRBJ2-7	TGTGCCAGCAGGGTGTACGAGCAGTACTTC	CASRVYEQYF
few	.	TRBV7-2	TRBJ2-7	TGTGCCAGCAGCTTAGTTGACGGGGGCTCCTACGAGCAGTACTTC	CASSLVDGGSYEQYF
.	TRBD1	TRBV29-1	TRBJ1-2	TGCAGCGTTGAGGACAGGGGGCGAGGGCGCTATGGCTACACCTTC	CSVEDRGRGRYGYTF
.	TRBD1	TRBV6-5	TRBJ1-2	TGTGCCAGCAGGGGCGGGACAGGCATAAACTATGGCTACACCTTC	CASRGGTGINYGYTF
.	.	TRBV6-6	TRBJ1-1	TGTGCCAGCCTCTCCCCTGGCACTGAAGCTTTCTTT	CASLSPGTEAFF
.	.	TRBV6-5	TRBJ1-1	TGTGCCAGCACGTGGGCCATGAACACTGAAGCTTTCTTT	CASTWAMNTEAFF
.	TRBD1	TRBV28	TRBJ2-7	TGTGCCAGCAGGCCAGGGGGCATAATCTACGAGCAGTACTTC	CASRPGGIIYEQYF
.	.	TRBV19	TRBJ2-2	TGTGCCAGTATGGCAAAGGGACAATCCAACACCGGGGAGCTGTTTTTT	CASMAKGQSNTGELFF
.	.	TRBV3-1/TRBV3-2	TRBJ1-1	TGTGCCAGCACCCTGGGGGGGGCGAACACTGAAGCTTTCTTT	CASTLGGANTEAFF
.	.	TRBV9	TRBJ1-3	TGTGCCAGCAGCGTTGCTCAGGGGTCCTCTGGAAACACCATATATTTT	CASSVAQGSSGNTIYF
.	TRBD1	TRBV10-3	TRBJ1-4	TGTGCCATCAGTGACCAGGGACAGGGAGGCGAAAAACTGTTTTTT	CAISDQGQGGEKLFF
.	.	TRBV28	TRBJ1-5	TGTGCCAGCAGAATCGGGAGCAATCAGCCCCAGCATTTT	CASRIGSNQPQHF
.	.	TRBV5-1	TRBJ1-1	TGCGCCAGCAGCTTGGGAGTTCGGCAGAACACTGAAGCTTTCTTT	CASSLGVRQNTEAFF
.	.	TRBV19	TRBJ1-5	TGTGCCAGTAGTATGATGACTGGGATGCGAAATCAGCCCCAGCATTTT	CASSMMTGMRNQPQHF
.	.	TRBV27	TRBJ1-5	TGTGCCAGCAGTACAGGAGGTGGCAATCAGCCCCAGCATTTT	CASSTGGGNQPQHF